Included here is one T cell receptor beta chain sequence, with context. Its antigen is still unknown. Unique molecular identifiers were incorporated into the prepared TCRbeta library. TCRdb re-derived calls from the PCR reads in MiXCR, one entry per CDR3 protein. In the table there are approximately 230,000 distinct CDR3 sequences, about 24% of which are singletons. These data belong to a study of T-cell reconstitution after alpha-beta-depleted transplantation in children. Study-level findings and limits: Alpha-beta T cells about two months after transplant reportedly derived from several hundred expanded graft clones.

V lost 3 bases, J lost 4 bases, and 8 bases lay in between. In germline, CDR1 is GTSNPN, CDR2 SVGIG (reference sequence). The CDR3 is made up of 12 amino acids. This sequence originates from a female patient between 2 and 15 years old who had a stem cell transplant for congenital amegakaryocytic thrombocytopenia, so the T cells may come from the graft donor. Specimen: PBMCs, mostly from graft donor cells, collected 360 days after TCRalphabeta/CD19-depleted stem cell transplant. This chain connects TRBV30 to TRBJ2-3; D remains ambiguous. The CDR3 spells CAWSADADTQYF. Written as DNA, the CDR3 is TGTGCCTGGAGCGCAGATGCAGATACGCAGTATTTT.